This T cell receptor beta chain was sequenced for a study of CD8+ T cells in alopecia areata. This clone was seen a few times. The antigen is not known. Study results and caveats: Unlike in mice, where it was clearer, TCR sharing across patients was less clear, possibly HLA-related.

The germline CDR1 and CDR2 sequences are GTSNPN and SVGIG (reference sequence). The CDR3 has 13 residues. J was trimmed by 7 bases and V by 4 bases; bases with no gene match: 8. Following RNA extraction, reverse transcription yielded cDNA that acted as the sequencing template. Measured with immunoSEQ multiplex PCR; TCRdb has only the in-frame clones, and not every one. Of 100,000 to 130,000 clones in the sample, 55% to 75% were seen once. The sequencing input was CD8+ T cells sorted from blood. The clonotype comes from a human donor in good health. This rearrangement joins TRBV30 to TRBJ2-7, with TRBD2 identical over 9 bases. The chain's CDR3 is CAWKRDAGGEQYF. DNA of the CDR3: TGTGCCTGGAAAAGGGACGCGGGGGGGGAGCAGTACTTC.